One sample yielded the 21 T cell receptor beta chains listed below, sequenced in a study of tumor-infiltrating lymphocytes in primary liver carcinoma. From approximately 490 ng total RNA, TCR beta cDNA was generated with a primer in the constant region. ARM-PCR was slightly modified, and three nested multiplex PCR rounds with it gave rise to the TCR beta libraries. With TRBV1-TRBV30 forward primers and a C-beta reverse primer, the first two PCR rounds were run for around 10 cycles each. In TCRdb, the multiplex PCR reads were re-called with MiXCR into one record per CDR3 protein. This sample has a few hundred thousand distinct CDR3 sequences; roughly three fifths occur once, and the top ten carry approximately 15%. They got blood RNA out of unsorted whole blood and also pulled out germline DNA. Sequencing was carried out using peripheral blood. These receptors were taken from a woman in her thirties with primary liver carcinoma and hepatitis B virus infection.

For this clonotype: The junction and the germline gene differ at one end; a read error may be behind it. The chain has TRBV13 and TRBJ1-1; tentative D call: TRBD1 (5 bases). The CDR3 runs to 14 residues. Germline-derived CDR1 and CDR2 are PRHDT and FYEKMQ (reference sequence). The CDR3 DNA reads TGTGCCAACAGCTTAGTTCAGGGGAACACTGAAGCTTTCTTT. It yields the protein CANSLVQGNTEAFF.

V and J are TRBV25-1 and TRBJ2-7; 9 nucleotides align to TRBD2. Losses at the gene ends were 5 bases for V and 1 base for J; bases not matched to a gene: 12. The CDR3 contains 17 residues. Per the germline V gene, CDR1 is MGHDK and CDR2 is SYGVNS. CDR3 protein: CASSPQMREGRSYEQYF. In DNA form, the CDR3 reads TGTGCCAGCAGTCCTCAGATGCGGGAGGGCCGGTCCTACGAGCAGTACTTC.

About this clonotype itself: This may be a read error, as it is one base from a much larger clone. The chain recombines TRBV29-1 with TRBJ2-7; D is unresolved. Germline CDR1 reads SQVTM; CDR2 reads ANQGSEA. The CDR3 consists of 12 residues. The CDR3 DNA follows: TGCAGCATTGAAGATACTCCCTACGAGCAGTACTTC. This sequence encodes CSIEDTPYEQYF.

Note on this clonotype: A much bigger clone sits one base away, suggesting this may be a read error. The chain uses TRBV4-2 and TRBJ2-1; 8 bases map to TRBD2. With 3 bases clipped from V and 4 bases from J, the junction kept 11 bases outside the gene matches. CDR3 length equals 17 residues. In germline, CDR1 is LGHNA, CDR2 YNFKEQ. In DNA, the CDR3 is TGTGCCAGCAGCCACTGGGTGGGTAGCGGGGTTTACAATGAGCAGTTCTTC. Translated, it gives CASSHWVGSGVYNEQFF.

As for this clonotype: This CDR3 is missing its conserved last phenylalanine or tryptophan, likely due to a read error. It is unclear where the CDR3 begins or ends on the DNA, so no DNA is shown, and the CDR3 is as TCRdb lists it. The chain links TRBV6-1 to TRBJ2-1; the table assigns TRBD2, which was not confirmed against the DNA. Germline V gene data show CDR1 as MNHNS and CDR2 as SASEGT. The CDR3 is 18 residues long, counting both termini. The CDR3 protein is CASSERGPQRGVYNEHFS.

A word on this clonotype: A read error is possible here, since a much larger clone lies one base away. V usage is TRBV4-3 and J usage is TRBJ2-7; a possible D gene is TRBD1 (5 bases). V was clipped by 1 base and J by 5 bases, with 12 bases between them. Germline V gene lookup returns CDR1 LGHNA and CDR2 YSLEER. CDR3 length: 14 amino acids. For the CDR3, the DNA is TGCGCCAGCAGCCAAGGGGGCGCGAGGAACGAGCAGTACTTC. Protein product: CASSQGGARNEQYF.

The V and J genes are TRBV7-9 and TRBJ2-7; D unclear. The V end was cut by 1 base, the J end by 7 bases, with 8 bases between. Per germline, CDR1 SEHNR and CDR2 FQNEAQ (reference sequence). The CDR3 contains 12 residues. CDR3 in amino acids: CASSLDALEQYF. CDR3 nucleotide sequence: TGTGCCAGCAGCTTAGACGCTTTAGAGCAGTACTTC.

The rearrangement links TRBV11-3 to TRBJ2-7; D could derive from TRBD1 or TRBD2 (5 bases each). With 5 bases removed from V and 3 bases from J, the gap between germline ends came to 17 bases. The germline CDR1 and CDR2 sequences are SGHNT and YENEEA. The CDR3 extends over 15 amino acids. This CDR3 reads CASSVIAGGHYEQYF. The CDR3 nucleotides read TGTGCCAGCAGCGTTATAGCTGGAGGACACTACGAGCAGTACTTC.

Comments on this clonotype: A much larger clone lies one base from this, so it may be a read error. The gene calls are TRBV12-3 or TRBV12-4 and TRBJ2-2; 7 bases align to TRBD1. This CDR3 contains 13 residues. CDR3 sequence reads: CASGTANTGEPFF. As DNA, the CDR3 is TGTGCCAGCGGGACAGCCAACACCGGGGAGCCGTTTTTT.

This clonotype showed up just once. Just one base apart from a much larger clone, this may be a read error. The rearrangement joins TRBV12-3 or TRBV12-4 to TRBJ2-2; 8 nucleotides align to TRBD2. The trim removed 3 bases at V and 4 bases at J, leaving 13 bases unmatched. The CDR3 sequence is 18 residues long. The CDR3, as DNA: TGTGCCAGCAGTTTTGTGAACATAGCGGGAATGAGCACCGGGGAGCTGTTTTTT. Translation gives CASSFVNIAGMSTGELFF.

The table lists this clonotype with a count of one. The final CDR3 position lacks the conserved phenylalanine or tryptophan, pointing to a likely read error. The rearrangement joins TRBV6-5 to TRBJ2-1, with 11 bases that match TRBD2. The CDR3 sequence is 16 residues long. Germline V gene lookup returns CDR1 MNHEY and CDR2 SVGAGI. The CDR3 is CVSSSAGLAVYNEQFL. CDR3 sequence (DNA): TGTGTCAGCAGTTCCGCGGGACTAGCGGTCTACAATGAGCAGTTCCTC.

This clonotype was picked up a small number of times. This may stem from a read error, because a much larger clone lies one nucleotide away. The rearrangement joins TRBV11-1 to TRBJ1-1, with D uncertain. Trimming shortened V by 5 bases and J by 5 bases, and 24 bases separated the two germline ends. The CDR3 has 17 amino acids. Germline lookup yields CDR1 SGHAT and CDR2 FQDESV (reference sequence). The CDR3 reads CASSPGCAGPPPTEAFF. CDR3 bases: TGTGCCAGCAGCCCCGGATGTGCCGGGCCCCCCCCGACTGAAGCTTTCTTT. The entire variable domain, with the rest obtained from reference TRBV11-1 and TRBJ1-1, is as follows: EAEVAQSPRYKITEKSQAVAFWCDPISGHATLYWYRQILGQGPELLVQFQDESVVDDSQLPKDRFSAERLKGVDSTLKIQPAELGDSAMYLCASSPGCAGPPPTEAFFGQGTRLTVV.

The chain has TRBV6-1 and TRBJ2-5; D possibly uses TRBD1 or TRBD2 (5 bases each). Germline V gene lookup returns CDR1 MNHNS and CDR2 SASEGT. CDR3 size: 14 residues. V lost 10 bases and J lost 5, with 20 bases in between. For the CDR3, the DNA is TGTGCCACCCGACGGGGCCTTCGTTCTGAGACCCAGTACTTC. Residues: CATRRGLRSETQYF.

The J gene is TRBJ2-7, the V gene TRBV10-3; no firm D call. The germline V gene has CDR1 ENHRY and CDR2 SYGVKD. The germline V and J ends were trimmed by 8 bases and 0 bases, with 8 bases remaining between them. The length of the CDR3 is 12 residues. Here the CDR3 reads CAIGGSSYEQYF. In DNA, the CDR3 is TGTGCCATCGGCGGTAGCTCCTACGAGCAGTACTTC.

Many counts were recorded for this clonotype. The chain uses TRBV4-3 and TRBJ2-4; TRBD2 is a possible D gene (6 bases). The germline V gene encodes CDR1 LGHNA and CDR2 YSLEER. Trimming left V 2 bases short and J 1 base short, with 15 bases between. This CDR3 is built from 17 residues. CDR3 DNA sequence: TGCGCCAGCAGCCAATCTCCCCGGGGGATCGCCAAAAACATTCAGTACTTC. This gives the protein CASSQSPRGIAKNIQYF.

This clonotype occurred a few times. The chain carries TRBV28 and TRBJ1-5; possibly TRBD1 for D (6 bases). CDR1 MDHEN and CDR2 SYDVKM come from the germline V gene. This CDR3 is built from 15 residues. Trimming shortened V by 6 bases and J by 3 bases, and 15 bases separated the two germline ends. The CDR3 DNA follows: TGTGCCAGCAGATTCTACAGGGATTTCAATCAGCCCCAGCATTTT. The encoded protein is CASRFYRDFNQPQHF.

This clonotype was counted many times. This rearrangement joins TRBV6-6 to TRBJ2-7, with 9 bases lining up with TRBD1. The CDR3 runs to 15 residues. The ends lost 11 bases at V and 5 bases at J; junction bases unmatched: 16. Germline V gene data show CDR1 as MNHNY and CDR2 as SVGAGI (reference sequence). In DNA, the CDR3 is TGTGCCGCCAAGGTATCCGGACAGGGGAACAACGAGCAGTACTTC. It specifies CAAKVSGQGNNEQYF.

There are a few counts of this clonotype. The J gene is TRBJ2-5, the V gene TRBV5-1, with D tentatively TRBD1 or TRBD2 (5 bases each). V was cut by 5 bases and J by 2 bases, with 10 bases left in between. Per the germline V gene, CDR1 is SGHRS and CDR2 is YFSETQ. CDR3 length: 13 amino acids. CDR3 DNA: TGCGCCAGCAGTCGGGGCCGGCAAGAGACCCAGTACTTC. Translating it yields CASSRGRQETQYF.

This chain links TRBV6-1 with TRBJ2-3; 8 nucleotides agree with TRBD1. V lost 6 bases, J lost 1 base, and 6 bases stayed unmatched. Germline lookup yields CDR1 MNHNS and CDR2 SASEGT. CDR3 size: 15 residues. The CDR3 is CASSRTGWRTDTQYF. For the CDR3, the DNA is TGTGCCAGCAGCCGGACAGGGTGGCGCACAGATACGCAGTATTTT.

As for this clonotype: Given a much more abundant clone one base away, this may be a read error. CDR3 residues: CSVVGVYEQYF. The CDR3, as DNA: TGCAGCGTCGTCGGCGTCTACGAGCAGTACTTC. The chain uses TRBV29-1 and TRBJ2-7; no clear D gene. Germline V gene sequence: CDR1 SQVTM, CDR2 ANQGSEA. Trimming stripped 6 bases from V and 3 bases from J, with 9 bases between. The CDR3 has 11 residues.

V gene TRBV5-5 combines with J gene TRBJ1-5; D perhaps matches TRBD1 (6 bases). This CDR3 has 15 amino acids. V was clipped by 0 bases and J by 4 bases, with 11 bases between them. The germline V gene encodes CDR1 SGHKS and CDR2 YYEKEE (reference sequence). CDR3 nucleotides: TGTGCCAGCAGCTTGGCCTGGACAGCAAATCAGCCCCAGCATTTT. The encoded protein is CASSLAWTANQPQHF.